This note documents a single T cell receptor (beta chain) sequence. Its antigen remains unidentified. This sample is part of a study of cytomegalovirus exposure and HLA in healthy donors. Study outcomes and limitations: CMV antigen specificity of three CMV-associated chains was confirmed in vitro. V- and J-gene trimming in TCR beta was tied to a missense DCLRE1C variant by an analysis performed later. Roughly uniform sequencing depth across donors was assumed, possibly incorrectly.

V lost 0 bases and J lost 7, with 7 bases in between. The CDR3 spans 13 residues. The germline V gene encodes CDR1 SGHRS and CDR2 YFSETQ. PCR employed 60 Vbeta and 13 Jbeta primers. Authors' data handling: Unique TCR beta chains totaled roughly 81 million in a later count, with roughly 10 million of them shared. Sequenced by immunoSEQ multiplex PCR; TCRdb stores in-frame clones only, minus some. That table gives V, J and clone size, and the DNA gave D and trimming. Here the sample spans 99,000 or so clones, about three quarters being singletons. This receptor was taken from a woman aged 40 to 50 in good health and CMV-seropositive. The specimen sequenced was PBMCs. The chain recombines TRBV5-1 with TRBJ2-2; D gene uncertain. Written as DNA, the CDR3 is TGCGCCAGCAGCTTGGTTATCGGCGGGGAGCTGTTTTTT. Translating gives CASSLVIGGELFF.